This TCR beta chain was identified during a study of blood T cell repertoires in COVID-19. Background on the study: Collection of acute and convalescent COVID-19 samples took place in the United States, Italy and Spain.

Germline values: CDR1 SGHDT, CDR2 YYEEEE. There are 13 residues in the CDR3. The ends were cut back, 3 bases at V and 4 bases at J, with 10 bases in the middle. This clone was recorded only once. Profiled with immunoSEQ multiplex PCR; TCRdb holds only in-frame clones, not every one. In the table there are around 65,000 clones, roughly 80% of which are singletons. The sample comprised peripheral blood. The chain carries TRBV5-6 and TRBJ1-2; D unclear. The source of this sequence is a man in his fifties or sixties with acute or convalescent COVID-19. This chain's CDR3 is CASSSGAAYGYTF. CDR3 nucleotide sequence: TGTGCCAGCAGCTCGGGAGCAGCCTATGGCTACACCTTC.